Listed here are 30 T cell receptor beta chains from one sample, sequenced in a study of OX40 agonist ivuxolimab in advanced cancers. Data came from immunoSEQ multiplex PCR; TCRdb stores just in-frame clones and leaves some out. The table lists fewer than 65,000 clones, about 94% of them singletons. This specimen consisted of CD4+ or CD8+ T cells sorted from blood, obtained in a trial of the OX40 agonist ivuxolimab. The origin of the receptors is an adult with an advanced solid tumor such as melanoma, head and neck, liver or kidney cancer.

This rearrangement joins TRBV7-2 to TRBJ2-7, with 9 bases aligning to TRBD2. Trimming took 2 bases from V and 4 from J; bases not matched to a gene: 9. Germline V CDR1 and CDR2: SGHTA, FQGNSA. The CDR3 is 16 amino acids. The CDR3, as DNA: TGTGCCAGCAGCTTACAGGAGATTAGCGGGAGTTACGAGCAGTACTTC. Translated: CASSLQEISGSYEQYF. The full variable domain, in which reference TRBV7-2 and TRBJ2-7 provide the parts outside the CDR3, is GAGVSQSPSNKVTEKGKDVELRCDPISGHTALYWYRQSLGQGLEFLIYFQGNSAPDKSGLPSDRFSAERTGGSVSTLTIQRTQQEDSAVYLCASSLQEISGSYEQYFGPGTRLTVT.

V gene TRBV30 combines with J gene TRBJ2-2, with 8 bases fitting TRBD1. J lost 4 bases, V lost 3 bases, and 7 bases had no gene match. The CDR3 sequence is 15 residues long. CDR1 and CDR2 from the germline V gene are GTSNPN and SVGIG (reference sequence). As DNA, the CDR3 is TGTGCCTGGAGCGGGGGAACAGGGGGCACCGGGGAGCTGTTTTTT. Its translation is CAWSGGTGGTGELFF. Supplemented by reference TRBV30 and TRBJ2-2, the full variable domain reads SQTIHQWPATLVQPVGSPLSLECTVEGTSNPNLYWYRQAAGRGLQLLFYSVGIGQISSEVPQNLSASRPQDRQFILSSKKLLLSDSGFYLCAWSGGTGGTGELFFGEGSRLTVL.

This chain links TRBV2 with TRBJ2-2; 14 bases are a match to TRBD2. The V gene end was trimmed by 3 bases and the J gene end by 0 bases; junction bases not matched to a gene: 3. This CDR3 is 18 amino acids long. Germline V gives CDR1 SNHLY, CDR2 FYNNEI. DNA for the CDR3: TGTGCCAGCAGTGAGGGACTAGCGGGAGAACCGAACACCGGGGAGCTGTTTTTT. Its translation: CASSEGLAGEPNTGELFF.

This clone was counted once. The chain joins TRBV29-1 to TRBJ2-1; 10 positions agree with TRBD1. Germline assignment: CDR1 SQVTM and CDR2 ANQGSEA. J gave up 6 bases and V 7 bases, and 6 bases lay outside the gene matches. This CDR3 region has 13 residues. DNA of the CDR3: TGCAGCGGGACAGGGGGTATGGGCAATGAGCAGTTCTTC. Amino acid sequence: CSGTGGMGNEQFF.

Here the CDR3 reads CASSPQGGGEKLFF. The CDR3 nucleotides are TGTGCCAGCAGCCCACAGGGAGGTGGGGAAAAACTGTTTTTT. The chain is built from TRBV7-9 and TRBJ1-4, with D possibly TRBD1 on 6 matching bases. V lost 5 bases to trimming and J lost 8 bases, with 15 bases between them. The germline CDR1 and CDR2 sequences are SEHNR and FQNEAQ (reference sequence). CDR3 length equals 14 residues.

The chain recombines TRBV4-3 with TRBJ2-5; no clear D. V gave up 5 bases and J gave up 5 bases, with 12 bases separating them. CDR1 and CDR2 from the germline V gene are LGHNA and YSLEER. The CDR3 covers 13 residues. The CDR3 sequence is CASSYLHGETQYF. The CDR3 DNA is TGCGCCAGCAGCTATTTGCACGGGGAGACCCAGTACTTC.

The chain is built from TRBV7-9 and TRBJ1-2, with 7 bases fitting TRBD1. J was trimmed by 6 bases and V by 4 bases; bases with no gene match: 2. Looked up from germline, CDR1 is SEHNR and CDR2 is FQNEAQ (reference sequence). The CDR3 runs 12 residues. The chain's CDR3 is CASSSTGHGYTF. The CDR3 coding sequence is TGTGCCAGCAGCTCGACAGGGCATGGCTACACCTTC.

V is TRBV4-3 and J is TRBJ2-7, with D perhaps TRBD1 or TRBD2 (5 bases each). V lost 4 bases and J lost 5, with 12 bases in between. The CDR3 is made up of 13 amino acids. Germline V lookup: CDR1 LGHNA, CDR2 YSLEER. CDR3 residues: CASSPPGPHEQYF. CDR3 coding DNA: TGCGCCAGCAGCCCCCCGGGGCCCCACGAGCAGTACTTC.

In DNA form, the CDR3 reads TGTGCCAGCAGTAACAGATATGGCTACACCTTC. This sequence encodes CASSNRYGYTF. This sequence joins TRBV6-1 and TRBJ1-2; D not resolved. The CDR3 is 11 amino acids. Deletions cut 5 bases from V and 5 bases from J, with 6 bases between. Germline loops: CDR1 MNHNS, CDR2 SASEGT.

In its sample, this clone was seen once. This sequence joins TRBV5-1 and TRBJ2-1; 9 positions agree with TRBD2. Germline CDR1 is SGHRS and CDR2 is YFSETQ. With V trimmed by 0 bases and J by 6 bases, 13 bases remained unmatched. This CDR3 comprises 18 residues. The CDR3 region is CASSLAGSGSLGSNEQFF. DNA of the CDR3: TGCGCCAGCAGCTTGGCTGGTAGCGGGAGTCTAGGCTCCAATGAGCAGTTCTTC.

The rearrangement links TRBV6-5 to TRBJ2-1, with 10 bases lining up with TRBD1. Germline values: CDR1 MNHEY, CDR2 SVGAGI. This CDR3 has 15 amino acids. With 6 bases clipped from V and 4 bases from J, the junction kept 6 bases outside the gene matches. This CDR3 reads CASRRDRGLYNEQFF. CDR3 DNA sequence: TGTGCCAGCAGACGAGACAGGGGGCTGTACAATGAGCAGTTCTTC.

The J gene is TRBJ2-7, the V gene TRBV19; 9 positions agree with TRBD2. Germline V gene lookup returns CDR1 LNHDA and CDR2 SQIVND (reference sequence). The CDR3 has 15 amino acids. J gave up 4 bases and V 3 bases, and 7 bases lay outside the gene matches. This CDR3 is CASSMGSGRNYEQYF. Written as DNA, the CDR3 is TGTGCCAGTAGTATGGGTAGCGGGAGAAATTACGAGCAGTACTTC.

V gene TRBV12-5 combines with J gene TRBJ2-1; no definite D call. The CDR3 length is 12 residues. V was trimmed by 4 bases and J by 6 bases, leaving 7 bases between them. Germline-derived CDR1 and CDR2 are LGHNT and FRNRAP. The CDR3 loop reads CASGSYRNEQFF. CDR3 nucleotide sequence: TGTGCTAGTGGTTCCTACCGCAATGAGCAGTTCTTC.

As for this clone: Its ends do not fully match the called genes, so a read error is possible. The chain joins TRBV7-7 to TRBJ2-7, with 10 bases identical to TRBD2. Looked up from germline, CDR1 is SSHAT and CDR2 is FNYEAQ (reference sequence). The CDR3 loop spans 14 amino acids. The CDR3 spells CASSLAGLATEQYF. CDR3 nucleotide sequence: TGTGCTAGCAGCTTAGCGGGACTAGCGACCGAGCAGTACTTC. The complete variable domain, with remaining parts taken from reference TRBV7-7 and TRBJ2-7, reads GAGVSQSPRYKVTKRGQDVTLRCDPISSHATLYWYQQALGQGPEFLTYFNYEAQPDKSGLPSDRFSAERPEGSISTLTIQRTEQRDSAMYRCASSLAGLATEQYFGPGTRLTVT.

V and J are TRBV9 and TRBJ2-1; D gene unclear. Per the germline V gene, CDR1 is SGDLS and CDR2 is YYNGEE. V was trimmed by 0 bases and J by 4 bases, leaving 5 bases between them. The CDR3 is 13 amino acids. CDR3 sequence reads: CASSVARYNEQFF. CDR3 DNA sequence: TGTGCCAGCAGCGTAGCGAGGTACAATGAGCAGTTCTTC.

The V gene is TRBV18, the J gene TRBJ2-3; 9 bases map to TRBD1. Trimming cost V 3 bases and J 0 bases; bases outside gene matches: 10. The CDR3 is 18 amino acids. Per germline, CDR1 KGHSH and CDR2 LQKENI. This CDR3 reads CASSPVPGQGSSTDTQYF. The CDR3 DNA follows: TGTGCCAGCTCACCCGTCCCGGGACAGGGTTCTAGCACAGATACGCAGTATTTT.

The rearrangement uses TRBV5-1 and TRBJ2-7; 14 positions match TRBD2. Germline V gene lookup returns CDR1 SGHRS and CDR2 YFSETQ. With 0 bases clipped from V and 2 bases from J, the junction kept 7 bases outside the gene matches. The CDR3 totals 18 residues. CDR3 coding DNA: TGCGCCAGCAGCTTGGCCGGGACTAGCGGGAGATGGACCTACGAGCAGTACTTC. It translates to CASSLAGTSGRWTYEQYF.

This clone was counted a single time. This sequence joins TRBV29-1 and TRBJ1-2, with D unresolved. The V end lost 0 bases, the J end lost 10 bases, and 9 bases lay between the germline ends. The CDR3 runs to 11 residues. CDR1 and CDR2 (germline): SQVTM, ANQGSEA. The CDR3 is CSVEDMTYYTF. CDR3 nucleotide sequence: TGCAGCGTTGAAGATATGACCTACTACACCTTC. Full variable domain (missing parts from reference TRBV29-1 and TRBJ1-2): SAVISQKPSRDICQRGTSLTIQCQVDSQVTMMFWYRQQPGQSLTLIATANQGSEATYESGFVIDKFPISRPNLTFSTLTVSNMSPEDSSIYLCSVEDMTYYTFGSGTRLTVV.

The chain combines TRBV7-8 with TRBJ2-5, with 8 bases matching TRBD1. The germline gives CDR1 SGHVS, CDR2 FQNEAQ. V lost 5 bases, J lost 6 bases, and 11 bases stayed unmatched. The CDR3 extends over 15 amino acids. The CDR3 region is CASSPGTGISKTQYF. As DNA, the CDR3 is TGTGCCAGCAGCCCCGGGACAGGAATTTCGAAGACCCAGTACTTC.

In its sample, this clone was seen once. The genes are TRBV5-6 and TRBJ2-7; D possibly corresponds to TRBD2 (6 bases). The CDR3 runs 13 residues. Germline V gives CDR1 SGHDT, CDR2 YYEEEE. V gave up 4 bases and J gave up 3 bases, with 11 bases separating them. For the CDR3, the DNA is TGTGCCAGCAGCCCAGGGACTTACTACGAGCAGTACTTC. Its translation: CASSPGTYYEQYF.

The chain uses TRBV7-3 and TRBJ2-7, with unresolved D. This CDR3 is built from 13 residues. The V end was cut by 6 bases, the J end by 2 bases, with 11 bases between. Germline V gives CDR1 SGHTA, CDR2 FQGTGA. CDR3 sequence reads: CASSQTAPYEQYF. CDR3 coding DNA: TGTGCCAGCAGTCAAACAGCCCCCTACGAGCAGTACTTC. The full variable domain, its missing parts supplied by reference TRBV7-3 and TRBJ2-7, is GAGVSQTPSNKVTEKGKYVELRCDPISGHTALYWYRQSLGQGPEFLIYFQGTGAADDSGLPNDRFFAVRPEGSVSTLKIQRTERGDSAVYLCASSQTAPYEQYFGPGTRLTVT.

The chain recombines TRBV6-5 with TRBJ1-5, with D possibly matching TRBD1 (5 bases). Trimming took 5 bases from V and 2 from J, leaving 10 bases between them. The CDR3 is 14 residues long. Per germline, CDR1 MNHEY and CDR2 SVGAGI. The CDR3 bases are TGTGCCAGCAGTCGACAGTCTGGCAATCAGCCCCAGCATTTT. This gives the protein CASSRQSGNQPQHF.

V and J are TRBV29-1 and TRBJ1-1; TRBD1 aligns across 11 bases. J lost 5 bases, V lost 5 bases, and 7 bases had no gene match. Germline V gene data show CDR1 as SQVTM and CDR2 as ANQGSEA. The CDR3 loop spans 14 amino acids. CDR3 sequence: CSVSFGTGGTEAFF. In DNA, the CDR3 is TGCAGCGTTTCTTTTGGGACAGGGGGGACTGAAGCTTTCTTT.

This chain uses TRBV4-1 with TRBJ1-2; weak D call: TRBD1 (5 bases). The CDR3 is 15 amino acids. V lost 4 bases and J 2 bases, leaving 14 bases between the germline ends. The germline V gene encodes CDR1 MGHRA and CDR2 YSYEKL. The CDR3, as DNA: TGCGCCAGCAGCCCAGCCTGGGGGATCAACTATGGCTACACCTTC. The encoded protein is CASSPAWGINYGYTF.

The rearrangement joins TRBV4-3 to TRBJ2-7; D is tentatively TRBD1 or TRBD2 (5 bases each). CDR3 length equals 14 residues. CDR1 is LGHNA and CDR2 is YSLEER in the germline V gene. Trimming shortened V by 4 bases and J by 2 bases, and 12 bases separated the two germline ends. In DNA form, the CDR3 reads TGCGCCAGCAGCCCCCGGGACGGGCCCTACGAGCAGTACTTC. Encoded protein: CASSPRDGPYEQYF.

About this clone: Other DNA sequences in the sample encode the same CDR3. The genes are TRBV29-1 and TRBJ2-7; D uncertain. The CDR3 is 12 residues long. Looked up from germline, CDR1 is SQVTM and CDR2 is ANQGSEA. Trimming pared 0 bases from V and 2 bases from J, leaving 5 bases between. The CDR3: CSVEDRAYEQYF. The CDR3 DNA sequence: TGCAGCGTTGAAGACCGGGCCTACGAGCAGTACTTC.

V usage is TRBV29-1 and J usage is TRBJ1-4, with TRBD1 matching 8 bases. Trimming cost V 1 base and J 7 bases; bases outside gene matches: 5. Looked up from germline, CDR1 is SQVTM and CDR2 is ANQGSEA. This CDR3 has 14 amino acids. CDR3 nucleotides: TGCAGCGTTGAAGGGACAGGGCAAACTGAAAAACTGTTTTTT. Translated: CSVEGTGQTEKLFF.

This sequence joins TRBV28 and TRBJ1-2; D is possibly TRBD1 (5 bases). The germline V gene encodes CDR1 MDHEN and CDR2 SYDVKM. The CDR3 loop spans 13 amino acids. V was clipped by 5 bases and J by 3 bases, with 10 bases between them. The DNA of the CDR3 is TGTGCCAGCAGTCCTCGGGGCTACTATGGCTACACCTTC. Protein sequence: CASSPRGYYGYTF.

The CDR3 DNA reads TGTGCCAGCAGCCGGCCGGGACAGGGGACTAATGAAAAACTGTTTTTT. Protein: CASSRPGQGTNEKLFF. This chain joins TRBV11-2 and TRBJ1-4, with 10 nucleotides matching TRBD1. The CDR3 is made up of 16 amino acids. Germline CDR1 and CDR2: SGHAT and FQNNGV. V dropped 5 bases and J dropped 2; count of bases not matched to a gene: 5.

Here the CDR3 DNA reads TGTGCCAGCAGCCGAAACCCCGGGGGAACCTCCTACAATGAGCAGTTCTTC. Translating it yields CASSRNPGGTSYNEQFF. The rearrangement uses TRBV7-3 and TRBJ2-1, with D possibly TRBD2 on 6 matching bases. Trimming shortened V by 5 bases and J by 0 bases, and 17 bases separated the two germline ends. Germline V CDR1 and CDR2: SGHTA, FQGTGA. The CDR3 sequence is 17 residues long.